This section outlines one T cell receptor (beta chain) sequence together with its context. The method was immunoSEQ multiplex PCR; TCRdb's version includes in-frame clones alone and lacks a portion of them. The sample lists approximately 100,000 clones, around 85% occurring once. CDR3 size: 19 residues. Germline V gene lookup returns CDR1 MNHEY and CDR2 SVGEGT. V shed 2 bases and J 7 bases; nucleotides not matched to a gene: 14. The entry originates in a study of blood T cell repertoires in COVID-19. V gene TRBV6-2 or TRBV6-3 combines with J gene TRBJ2-1; 13 bases are a match to TRBD2. The sequence derives from a man at least 80 years old with acute or convalescent COVID-19. Source material: peripheral blood. The CDR3 is CASSYLRGLAGDTGNEQFF. The CDR3 nucleotides read TGTGCCAGCAGTTACCTAAGAGGACTAGCGGGAGACACCGGGAATGAGCAGTTCTTC.